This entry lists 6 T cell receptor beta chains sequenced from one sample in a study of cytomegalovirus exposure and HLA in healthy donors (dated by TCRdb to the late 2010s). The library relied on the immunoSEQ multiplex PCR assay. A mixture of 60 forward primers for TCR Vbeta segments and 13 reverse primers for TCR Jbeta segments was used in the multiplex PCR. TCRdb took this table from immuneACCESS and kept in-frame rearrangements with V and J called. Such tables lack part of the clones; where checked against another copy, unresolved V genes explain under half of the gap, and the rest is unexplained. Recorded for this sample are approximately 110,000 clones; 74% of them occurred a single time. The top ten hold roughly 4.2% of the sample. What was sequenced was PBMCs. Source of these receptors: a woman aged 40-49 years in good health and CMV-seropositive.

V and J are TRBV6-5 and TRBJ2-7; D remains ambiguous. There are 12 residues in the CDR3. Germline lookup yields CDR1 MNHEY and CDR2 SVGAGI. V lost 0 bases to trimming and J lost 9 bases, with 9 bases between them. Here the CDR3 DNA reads TGTGCCAGCAGTTACTCTGGAGATCCGCAGTACTTC. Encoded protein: CASSYSGDPQYF.

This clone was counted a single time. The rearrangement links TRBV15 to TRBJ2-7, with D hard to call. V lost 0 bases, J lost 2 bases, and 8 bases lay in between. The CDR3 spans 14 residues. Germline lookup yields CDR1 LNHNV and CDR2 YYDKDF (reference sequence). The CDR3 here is CATSRDPTAYEQYF. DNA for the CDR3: TGTGCCACCAGCAGAGATCCCACGGCCTACGAGCAGTACTTC.

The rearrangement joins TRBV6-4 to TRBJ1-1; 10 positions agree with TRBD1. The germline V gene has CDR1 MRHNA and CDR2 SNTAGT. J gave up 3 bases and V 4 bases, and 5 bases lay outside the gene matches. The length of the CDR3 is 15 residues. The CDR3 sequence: CASSVDRGPDTEAFF. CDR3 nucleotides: TGTGCCAGCAGTGTAGACAGGGGGCCGGACACTGAAGCTTTCTTT.

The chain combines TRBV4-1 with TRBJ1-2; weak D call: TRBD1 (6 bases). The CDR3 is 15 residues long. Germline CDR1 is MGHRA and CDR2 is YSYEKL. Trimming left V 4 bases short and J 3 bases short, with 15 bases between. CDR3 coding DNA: TGCGCCAGCAGCCCCCCCGGGACATCGCACTATGGCTACACCTTC. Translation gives CASSPPGTSHYGYTF.

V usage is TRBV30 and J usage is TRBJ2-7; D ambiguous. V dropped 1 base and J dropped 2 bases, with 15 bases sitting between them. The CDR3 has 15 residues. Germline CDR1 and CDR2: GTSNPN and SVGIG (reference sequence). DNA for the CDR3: TGTGCCTGGAGTGGCCCGGGTCACCTAGCCTACGAGCAGTACTTC. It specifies CAWSGPGHLAYEQYF.

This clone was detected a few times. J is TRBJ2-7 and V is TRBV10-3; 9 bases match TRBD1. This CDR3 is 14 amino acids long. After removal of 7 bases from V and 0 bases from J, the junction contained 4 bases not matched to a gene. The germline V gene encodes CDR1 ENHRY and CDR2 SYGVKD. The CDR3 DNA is TGTGCCATCAAGCTGGGACAGGGCTCCTACGAGCAGTACTTC. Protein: CAIKLGQGSYEQYF.